This T cell receptor (beta chain) was observed in a study of T cell changes during pregnancy in multiple sclerosis. Clones were read by immunoSEQ multiplex PCR, and TCRdb kept only the in-frame ones, dropping some. Altogether about 41,000 clones are present, roughly 90% being singletons, with the ten largest covering around 6.3%. The CDR3 is made up of 13 amino acids. CDR1 LNHDA and CDR2 SQIVND come from the germline V gene (reference sequence). The ends were cut back, 5 bases at V and 7 bases at J, with 12 bases in the middle. Source: CD8+ T cells from peripheral blood mononuclear cells, taken in the third trimester of pregnancy. This chain joins TRBV19 and TRBJ2-1; TRBD2 is a possible D gene (6 bases). The receptor's source is a female donor with multiple sclerosis, enrolled in a pregnancy study. In nucleotides, the CDR3 is TGTGCCAGTAGTGAGGTACGGGGGAATGAGCAGTTCTTC. Translating gives CASSEVRGNEQFF.